A selection of T cell receptor beta chains follows, all from one sample in a study of synovial regulatory T cells in juvenile arthritis. Sequencing used immunoSEQ multiplex PCR; TCRdb keeps in-frame clones, though not all of them. The ten most abundant clones cover roughly 1.5% of a sample with some 7,700 clones. What was sequenced was Treg cells from blood. Every receptor here comes from a donor younger than 30 with juvenile idiopathic arthritis. Both conserved end residues are part of each CDR3. Clone size, where shown, is once, few, many, or a class for clones that have expanded.

clone_size	v_call	j_call	cdr3_aa
.	TRBV25-1	TRBJ1-2	CASSESTGTGNYGYTF
.	TRBV29-1	TRBJ2-1	CSAIGLAVNEQFF
.	TRBV7-8	TRBJ1-4	CASSLVGPDEKLFF
.	TRBV7-8	TRBJ2-6	CASSLRASGRWSSGANVLTF
medium-sized	TRBV5-6	TRBJ2-2	CASSFITGELFF
.	TRBV5-1	TRBJ1-2	CASSLEGQGFYGYTF
.	TRBV10-3	TRBJ1-5	CAISEQGRQPQHF
.	TRBV5-4	TRBJ2-1	CASSPAGTGRSEQFF
.	TRBV6-1	TRBJ2-4	CASSPGGSDNIQYF
.	TRBV5-1	TRBJ2-7	CASSLLGGEQYF
.	TRBV27	TRBJ1-1	CASSIQGVGTEAFF
.	TRBV28	TRBJ2-1	CASRPRPAGGYFIGYTEQFF
.	TRBV5-1	TRBJ1-2	CASSPGTDPGYTF
medium-sized	TRBV2	TRBJ2-7	CASQLGRGAYEQYF
.	TRBV4-1	TRBJ1-6	CASSQGPGYNSPLHF
medium-sized	TRBV7-9	TRBJ2-7	CASSLYRDSYEQYF
.	TRBV5-1	TRBJ2-5	CASSTLQGAKETQYF
medium-sized	TRBV30	TRBJ2-1	CAWRMAGGPGEQFF
.	TRBV28	TRBJ2-5	CASSLVGVGWETQYF
medium-sized	TRBV19	TRBJ1-5	CASTLGRAGQPQHF
.	TRBV13	TRBJ2-3	CASDQGMAADTQYF
.	TRBV7-2	TRBJ2-1	CASSLALAGFVSSYNEQFF